Listed below are T cell receptor beta chains from one sample, sequenced in a study of blood T cell repertoires in COVID-19. The table came from immunoSEQ multiplex PCR; TCRdb's copy has only in-frame clones and leaves some out. The sample records 300,000 to 400,000 clones, about 89% being singletons. The sample comprised PBMCs or T cells enriched from blood (not recorded which). All receptors derive from a man in his sixties who had recovered from COVID-19. Each CDR3 is given with its conserved first and last residue. The D gene is left open where the match is weak. Clone sizes are given selectively: once, few, many, or a class where the clone is expanded.

CDR3 length: 14
J gene: TRBJ2-7
D gene: -
V gene: TRBV6-2/TRBV6-3
clone size: -
CDR3 protein: CASSKNRDRYEQYF
CDR3 DNA: TGTGCCAGCAGTAAAAACAGGGACCGCTACGAGCAGTACTTC

CDR3 length: 13
J gene: TRBJ2-1
D gene: -
V gene: TRBV6-5
clone size: -
CDR3 protein: CASSLVRGNEQFF
CDR3 DNA: TGTGCCAGCAGTTTGGTCAGGGGCAATGAGCAGTTCTTC

CDR3 length: 16
J gene: TRBJ1-2
D gene: TRBD1
V gene: TRBV6-6
clone size: -
CDR3 protein: CASSYSWTGPNYGYTF
CDR3 DNA: TGTGCCAGCAGTTACTCGTGGACAGGGCCTAACTATGGCTACACCTTC

CDR3 length: 13
J gene: TRBJ2-3
D gene: -
V gene: TRBV20-1
clone size: -
CDR3 protein: CSASILSVDTQYF
CDR3 DNA: TGCAGTGCTAGTATACTCTCGGTAGATACGCAGTATTTT

CDR3 length: 16
J gene: TRBJ2-3
D gene: -
V gene: TRBV7-2
clone size: -
CDR3 protein: CASSLIPSPSTDTQYF
CDR3 DNA: TGTGCCAGCAGCTTAATTCCTAGCCCCAGCACAGATACGCAGTATTTT

CDR3 length: 15
J gene: TRBJ2-1
D gene: TRBD1
V gene: TRBV5-1
clone size: once
CDR3 protein: CASSLETGGYNEQFF
CDR3 DNA: TGCGCCAGCAGCTTAGAGACAGGGGGCTACAATGAGCAGTTCTTC

CDR3 length: 15
J gene: TRBJ2-7
D gene: TRBD2
V gene: TRBV7-2
clone size: -
CDR3 protein: CASSFAGTSGYEQYF
CDR3 DNA: TGTGCCAGCAGCTTCGCCGGGACTAGCGGTTACGAGCAGTACTTC

CDR3 length: 15
J gene: TRBJ1-6
D gene: TRBD1
V gene: TRBV9
clone size: -
CDR3 protein: CASSGSGTADSPLHF
CDR3 DNA: TGTGCCAGCAGCGGTTCCGGGACAGCAGATTCACCCCTCCACTTT

CDR3 length: 15
J gene: TRBJ1-5
D gene: TRBD1
V gene: TRBV27
clone size: -
CDR3 protein: CAYAFRGQTNQPQHF
CDR3 DNA: TGTGCCTACGCCTTTCGGGGACAGACCAATCAGCCCCAGCATTTT

CDR3 length: 14
J gene: TRBJ1-1
D gene: -
V gene: TRBV18
clone size: -
CDR3 protein: CASSPLGQNTEAFF
CDR3 DNA: TGTGCCAGCTCACCACTCGGACAGAACACTGAAGCTTTCTTT

CDR3 length: 15
J gene: TRBJ2-1
D gene: TRBD1
V gene: TRBV24-1
clone size: -
CDR3 protein: CATSLDRAPYNEQFF
CDR3 DNA: TGTGCCACCAGTTTGGACAGGGCCCCCTACAATGAGCAGTTCTTC

CDR3 length: 15
J gene: TRBJ2-7
D gene: TRBD2
V gene: TRBV5-4
clone size: -
CDR3 protein: CASSQSGTSGKEQYF
CDR3 DNA: TGTGCCAGCAGCCAATCCGGGACTAGCGGGAAAGAGCAGTACTTC

CDR3 length: 19
J gene: TRBJ2-6
D gene: TRBD2
V gene: TRBV27
clone size: -
CDR3 protein: CASTGLAGGPASGANVLTF
CDR3 DNA: TGTGCCAGCACGGGACTAGCGGGAGGCCCTGCCTCTGGGGCCAACGTCCTGACTTTC

CDR3 length: 15
J gene: TRBJ2-4
D gene: -
V gene: TRBV3-1/TRBV3-2
clone size: -
CDR3 protein: CASRDQGLAKNIQYF
CDR3 DNA: TGTGCCAGCAGGGACCAGGGTCTGGCCAAAAACATTCAGTACTTC

CDR3 length: 15
J gene: TRBJ1-2
D gene: -
V gene: TRBV6-5
clone size: -
CDR3 protein: CASTSRGALGDGYTF
CDR3 DNA: TGTGCCAGCACCTCCCGGGGGGCGCTGGGAGATGGCTACACCTTC

CDR3 length: 15
J gene: TRBJ2-7
D gene: TRBD1
V gene: TRBV11-2
clone size: -
CDR3 protein: CASRSRDRDSYEQYF
CDR3 DNA: TGTGCCAGCAGGTCCCGGGACAGAGACTCCTACGAGCAGTACTTC

CDR3 length: 15
J gene: TRBJ1-1
D gene: -
V gene: TRBV9
clone size: -
CDR3 protein: CASSFTGTMNTEAFF
CDR3 DNA: TGTGCCAGCAGCTTCACCGGGACAATGAACACTGAAGCTTTCTTT

CDR3 length: 14
J gene: TRBJ2-5
D gene: TRBD1
V gene: TRBV28
clone size: -
CDR3 protein: CASSFAGGGETQYF
CDR3 DNA: TGTGCCAGCAGTTTCGCAGGGGGCGGAGAGACCCAGTACTTC

CDR3 length: 17
J gene: TRBJ2-7
D gene: TRBD2
V gene: TRBV3-1/TRBV3-2
clone size: -
CDR3 protein: CASSQRRGGRFTYEQYF
CDR3 DNA: TGTGCCAGCAGCCAAAGAAGGGGCGGGAGGTTCACCTACGAGCAGTACTTC

CDR3 length: 12
J gene: TRBJ2-5
D gene: -
V gene: TRBV20-1
clone size: -
CDR3 protein: CSASDPSSPQYF
CDR3 DNA: TGCAGTGCTAGTGACCCGTCCTCTCCCCAGTACTTC

CDR3 length: 17
J gene: TRBJ1-1
D gene: TRBD1
V gene: TRBV3-1/TRBV3-2
clone size: -
CDR3 protein: CASSPRDRAGRNTEAFF
CDR3 DNA: TGTGCCAGCAGCCCGCGGGACAGGGCCGGTAGAAACACTGAAGCTTTCTTT

CDR3 length: 14
J gene: TRBJ2-3
D gene: TRBD1
V gene: TRBV4-1
clone size: once
CDR3 protein: CASSRTGSTDTQYF
CDR3 DNA: TGCGCCAGCAGCCGGACAGGGAGCACAGATACGCAGTATTTT

CDR3 length: 13
J gene: TRBJ2-7
D gene: TRBD1
V gene: TRBV28
clone size: -
CDR3 protein: CASSSGQVYEQYF
CDR3 DNA: TGTGCCAGCAGTTCAGGACAGGTCTACGAGCAGTACTTC

CDR3 length: 14
J gene: TRBJ1-1
D gene: TRBD1
V gene: TRBV28
clone size: -
CDR3 protein: CASRLGQGATEAFF
CDR3 DNA: TGTGCCAGCAGACTCGGACAGGGGGCGACTGAAGCTTTCTTT

CDR3 length: 16
J gene: TRBJ2-1
D gene: TRBD2
V gene: TRBV18
clone size: -
CDR3 protein: CASSPTLAGEGNEQFF
CDR3 DNA: TGTGCCAGCTCACCAACGCTAGCGGGAGAGGGGAATGAGCAGTTCTTC

CDR3 length: 15
J gene: TRBJ2-7
D gene: -
V gene: TRBV11-2
clone size: -
CDR3 protein: CASRGTGLGDYEQYF
CDR3 DNA: TGTGCCAGCAGAGGAACAGGGTTGGGGGACTACGAGCAGTACTTC

CDR3 length: 11
J gene: TRBJ1-2
D gene: -
V gene: TRBV29-1
clone size: -
CDR3 protein: CSVRIGEGYTF
CDR3 DNA: TGCAGCGTCCGGATAGGGGAAGGCTACACCTTC